This TCR beta chain was observed in a study of T cells in tuberculosis. Cells were sorted from thawed PBMC rested overnight and stained with GMM-loaded CD1B tetramer, viability dye and anti-CD3. The lipid loaded on the CD1B tetramers was C32 glucose monomycolate from Rhodococcus equi. Some clones are missing from TCRdb's copy, which holds only in-frame ones; the method was immunoSEQ multiplex PCR. The sample consists of tens of thousands of clones, 81% of them appearing once. The sequenced material came from CD1b-GMM tetramer-negative cells sorted from PBMCs. The receptor was derived from an adult woman with latent tuberculosis.

The CDR3 region has the DNA TGTGCCAGCAGCCCCCGGGGGTCATACAATGAGCAGTTCTTC. Translated: CASSPRGSYNEQFF. V is TRBV7-3 and J is TRBJ2-1, with D maybe TRBD2 (6 bases). V lost 5 bases to trimming and J lost 4 bases, with 12 bases between them. The germline V gene encodes CDR1 SGHTA and CDR2 FQGTGA. CDR3 length: 14 residues.